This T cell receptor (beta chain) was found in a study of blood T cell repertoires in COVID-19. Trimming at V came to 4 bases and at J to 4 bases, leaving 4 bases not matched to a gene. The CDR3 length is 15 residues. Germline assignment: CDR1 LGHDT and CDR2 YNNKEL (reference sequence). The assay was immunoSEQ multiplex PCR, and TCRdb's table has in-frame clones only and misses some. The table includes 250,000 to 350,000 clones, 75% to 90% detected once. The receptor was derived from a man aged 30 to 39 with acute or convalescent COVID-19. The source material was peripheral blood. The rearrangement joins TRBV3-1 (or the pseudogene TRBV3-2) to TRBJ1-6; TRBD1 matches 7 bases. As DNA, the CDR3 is TGTGCCAGCAGCCGACACAGGGGATATAATTCACCCCTCCACTTT. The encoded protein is CASSRHRGYNSPLHF.